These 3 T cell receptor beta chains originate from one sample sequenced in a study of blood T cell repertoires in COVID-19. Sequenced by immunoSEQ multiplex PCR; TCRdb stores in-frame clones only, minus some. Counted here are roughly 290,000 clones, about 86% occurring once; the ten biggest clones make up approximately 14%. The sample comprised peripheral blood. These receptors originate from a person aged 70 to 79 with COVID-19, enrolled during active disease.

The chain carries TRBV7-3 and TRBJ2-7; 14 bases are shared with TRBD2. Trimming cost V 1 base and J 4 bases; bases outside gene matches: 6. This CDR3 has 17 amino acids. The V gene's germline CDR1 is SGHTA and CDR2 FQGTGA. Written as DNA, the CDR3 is TGTGCCAGCAGCTTAAGCGGGACTAGCGGGAGTTTGTACGAGCAGTACTTC. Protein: CASSLSGTSGSLYEQYF. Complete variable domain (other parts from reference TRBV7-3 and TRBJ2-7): GAGVSQTPSNKVTEKGKYVELRCDPISGHTALYWYRQSLGQGPEFLIYFQGTGAADDSGLPNDRFFAVRPEGSVSTLKIQRTERGDSAVYLCASSLSGTSGSLYEQYFGPGTRLTVT.

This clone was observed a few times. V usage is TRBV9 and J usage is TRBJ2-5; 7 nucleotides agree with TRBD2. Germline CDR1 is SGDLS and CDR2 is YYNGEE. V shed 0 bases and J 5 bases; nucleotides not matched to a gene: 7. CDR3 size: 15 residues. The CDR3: CASSVAVAGGETQYF. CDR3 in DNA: TGTGCCAGCAGCGTAGCAGTCGCCGGGGGGGAGACCCAGTACTTC.

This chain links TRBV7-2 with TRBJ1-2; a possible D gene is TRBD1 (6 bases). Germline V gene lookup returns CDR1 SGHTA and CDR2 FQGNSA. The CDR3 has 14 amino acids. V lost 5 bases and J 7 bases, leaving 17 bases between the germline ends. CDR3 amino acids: CASSPPEGVGGYTF. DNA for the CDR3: TGTGCCAGCAGCCCACCCGAGGGGGTTGGTGGCTACACCTTC.